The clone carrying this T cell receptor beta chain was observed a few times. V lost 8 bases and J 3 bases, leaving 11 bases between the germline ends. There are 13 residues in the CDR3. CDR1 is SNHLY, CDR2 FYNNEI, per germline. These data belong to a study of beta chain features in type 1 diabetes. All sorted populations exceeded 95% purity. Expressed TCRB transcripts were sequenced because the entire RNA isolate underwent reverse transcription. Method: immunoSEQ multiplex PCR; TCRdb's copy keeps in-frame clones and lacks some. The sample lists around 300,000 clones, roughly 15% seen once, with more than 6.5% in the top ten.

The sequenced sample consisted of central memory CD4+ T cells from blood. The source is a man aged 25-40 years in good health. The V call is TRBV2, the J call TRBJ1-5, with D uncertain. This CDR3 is CASRADVNQPQHF. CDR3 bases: TGTGCCAGCCGAGCAGACGTCAATCAGCCCCAGCATTTT.